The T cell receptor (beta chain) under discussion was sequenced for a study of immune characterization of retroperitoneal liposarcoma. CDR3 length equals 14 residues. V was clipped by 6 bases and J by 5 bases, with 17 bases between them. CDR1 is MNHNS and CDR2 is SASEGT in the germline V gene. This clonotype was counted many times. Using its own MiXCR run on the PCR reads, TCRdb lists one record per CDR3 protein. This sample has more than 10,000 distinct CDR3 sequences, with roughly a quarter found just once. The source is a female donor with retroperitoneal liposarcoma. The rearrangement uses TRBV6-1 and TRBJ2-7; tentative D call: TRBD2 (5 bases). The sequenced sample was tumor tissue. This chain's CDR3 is CASSPRGGFHEQYF. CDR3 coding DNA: TGTGCCAGCAGCCCTCGTGGAGGTTTCCACGAGCAGTACTTC.